The 8 T cell receptor beta chains below all came from one sample that was sequenced in a study of blood T cell repertoires in COVID-19. Sequencing used immunoSEQ multiplex PCR; TCRdb keeps in-frame clones, though not all of them. The data contain roughly 670,000 clones, around 90% of them seen just once; the ten biggest clones take up more than 0.25%. Input material: peripheral blood. The source is a young woman with acute or convalescent COVID-19.

The chain recombines TRBV18 with TRBJ1-1, with no clear D. Germline V gives CDR1 KGHSH, CDR2 LQKENI. This CDR3 has 13 residues. V lost 1 base and J 3 bases, leaving 6 bases between the germline ends. The DNA of the CDR3 is TGTGCCAGCTCACCACAAACTCACACTGAAGCTTTCTTT. As protein: CASSPQTHTEAFF.

This chain links TRBV7-2 with TRBJ2-2; 8 positions agree with TRBD2. Germline CDR1 SGHTA, CDR2 FQGNSA. The trim removed 4 bases at V and 6 bases at J, leaving 7 bases unmatched. The CDR3 consists of 15 residues. CDR3 residues: CASSSGTSFAGELFF. The CDR3 nucleotides read TGTGCCAGCAGCTCAGGGACTAGTTTTGCCGGGGAGCTGTTTTTT. Combining the CDR3 with reference TRBV7-2 and TRBJ2-2 gives the whole variable domain GAGVSQSPSNKVTEKGKDVELRCDPISGHTALYWYRQSLGQGLEFLIYFQGNSAPDKSGLPSDRFSAERTGGSVSTLTIQRTQQEDSAVYLCASSSGTSFAGELFFGEGSRLTVL.

This clone has just a few counts. The CDR3 DNA reads TGTGCCAGCAGTCCCCCTGATCAGCCCCAGCATTTT. Residues: CASSPPDQPQHF. J is TRBJ1-5 and V is TRBV12-3 or TRBV12-4; D is unclear. The CDR3 totals 12 residues. The V gene lost 5 bases and the J gene lost 5 bases, with 7 bases spanning the gap.

V and J are TRBV29-1 and TRBJ2-4; weak D call: TRBD2 (5 bases). The CDR3 loop spans 15 amino acids. Looked up from germline, CDR1 is SQVTM and CDR2 is ANQGSEA. V lost 1 base to trimming and J lost 0 bases, with 10 bases between them. The CDR3 coding sequence is TGCAGCGTTGAAGTGAGGGCCATAGCCAAAAACATTCAGTACTTC. The encoded protein is CSVEVRAIAKNIQYF.

V usage is TRBV24-1 and J usage is TRBJ1-2; D not certain. CDR1 and CDR2 from the germline V gene are KGHDR and SFDVKD. Deletions cut 5 bases from V and 0 bases from J, with 18 bases between. The CDR3 is made up of 17 amino acids. The CDR3 sequence is CATSGTDTASANYGYTF. CDR3 sequence (DNA): TGTGCCACCAGTGGTACAGACACCGCCAGTGCTAACTATGGCTACACCTTC.

This chain uses TRBV29-1 with TRBJ1-2, with D possibly matching TRBD1 (6 bases). This CDR3 region has 11 residues. The germline V gene has CDR1 SQVTM and CDR2 ANQGSEA. V gave up 5 bases and J gave up 6 bases, with 10 bases separating them. The CDR3 loop is CSVYRENGYTF. In nucleotides, the CDR3 is TGCAGCGTTTACAGGGAGAATGGCTACACCTTC.

Worth noting for this clone: This specimen includes other DNA sequences encoding the same CDR3. CDR3 coding DNA: TGTGCCAGCAGGCCCGACAGGGCCTATGGCTACACCTTC. This translates into CASRPDRAYGYTF. This sequence joins TRBV6-5 and TRBJ1-2, with 7 positions matching TRBD1. J was trimmed by 4 bases and V by 6 bases; bases with no gene match: 5. The germline gives CDR1 MNHEY, CDR2 SVGAGI. This CDR3 has 13 amino acids.

The V call is TRBV4-2, the J call TRBJ1-2; D gene ambiguous. Germline loops: CDR1 LGHNA, CDR2 YNFKEQ. Trimming cost V 5 bases and J 0 bases, with 4 bases left between them. The CDR3 runs to 12 residues. Written as DNA, the CDR3 is TGTGCCAGCAGCACTACTAACTATGGCTACACCTTC. Translated, it gives CASSTTNYGYTF.